The 11 T cell receptor beta chains below come from one sample, sequenced in a study of CD8 T cells in ankylosing spondylitis listed by TCRdb under 2017. Summary of the overall study and its limitations: Blood from ankylosing spondylitis patients appeared to be characterized by a TCR beta motif composed of eight highly homologous amino acid variants.

The library was produced with 5' RACE. For sequencing, an Illumina HiSeq 2500 was employed. In TCRdb, the public reads were trimmed at Q25 with fastp and aligned with MiXCR, with productive beta chains retained. Rows matching on CDR3 protein sequence are summarized as one entry with the most common DNA and genes. This sample has under 550,000 distinct CDR3 sequences in its table, and roughly a quarter of those were observed once. Over 0.8% of the sample is in the top ten clones. No cognate antigen is known for these TCRs. Sequenced input: blood, either unsorted or a sorted T cell fraction (not recorded which). These receptor sequences come from a male donor with ankylosing spondylitis.

V and J are TRBV7-2 and TRBJ1-5; TRBD1 aligns across 7 bases. The CDR3 sequence is 16 residues long. V trimming: 3 bases; J trimming: 5 bases; junction bases outside the gene matches: 10. The germline V gene has CDR1 SGHTA and CDR2 FQGNSA. The DNA of the CDR3 is TGTGCCAGCAGCTTTTTGGGACAGCTCCCCTATCAGCCCCAGCATTTT. The encoded protein is CASSFLGQLPYQPQHF. Filled out from reference TRBV7-2 and TRBJ1-5, the complete variable domain reads GAGVSQSPSNKVTEKGKDVELRCDPISGHTALYWYRQSLGQGLEFLIYFQGNSAPDKSGLPSDRFSAERTGGSVSTLTIQRTQQEDSAVYLCASSFLGQLPYQPQHFGDGTRLSIL.

The J gene is TRBJ1-6, the V gene TRBV20-1, with 10 bases lining up with TRBD1. Looked up from germline, CDR1 is DFQATT and CDR2 is SNEGSKA (reference sequence). The CDR3 covers 15 residues. The V segment lost 6 bases and the J segment 10 bases; nucleotides outside the gene matches: 12. CDR3 amino acids: CSALRRGTGVSPLHF. CDR3 in DNA: TGCAGTGCCCTCCGAAGGGGGACAGGGGTGTCACCCCTCCACTTT.

The chain is built from TRBV5-1 and TRBJ2-2; 9 positions match TRBD2. Per germline, CDR1 SGHRS and CDR2 YFSETQ. This CDR3 is built from 17 residues. The J segment lost 0 bases and the V segment lost 0 bases, leaving 3 bases of the junction unmatched. This CDR3 is CASSLVASGANTGELFF. CDR3 DNA sequence: TGCGCCAGCAGCTTGGTGGCTAGCGGGGCGAACACCGGGGAGCTGTTTTTT.

This clonotype was seen a handful of times. This chain connects TRBV5-1 to TRBJ1-1; perhaps TRBD1 as D (5 bases). The CDR3 is 14 residues long. Per the germline V gene, CDR1 is SGHRS and CDR2 is YFSETQ. The ends were cut back, 3 bases at V and 0 bases at J, with 9 bases in the middle. The CDR3 nucleotides read TGCGCCAGCAGCTGGGGCAGTTTGAACACTGAAGCTTTCTTT. Amino acid sequence: CASSWGSLNTEAFF.

This clonotype occurred a few times. This chain joins TRBV29-1 and TRBJ2-2; TRBD1 might be the D (5 bases). The CDR3 consists of 14 residues. The V and J ends lost 0 bases and 6 bases respectively, with 11 bases between them. Germline V gene data show CDR1 as SQVTM and CDR2 as ANQGSEA. CDR3: CSVEDQTRAGELFF. The CDR3 nucleotides are TGCAGCGTTGAAGATCAAACCAGGGCCGGGGAGCTGTTTTTT.

This clonotype has a handful of counts. The rearrangement uses TRBV3-1 and TRBJ2-1, with no clear D. The CDR3 covers 11 residues. Trimming took 5 bases from V and 14 from J, leaving 13 bases between them. Germline values: CDR1 LGHDT, CDR2 YNNKEL (reference sequence). CDR3 coding DNA: TGTGCCAGCAGCTACGGCCCTTATAAGTTCTTC. Translating gives CASSYGPYKFF.

Notes on this clonotype: A read error may account for a junction end that differs from germline. The chain recombines TRBV2 with TRBJ1-5; 12 nucleotides line up with TRBD1. The CDR3 totals 17 residues. Germline CDR1 and CDR2: SNHLY and FYNNEI. The CDR3 is CARSGDGGTGGFQPQHF. The CDR3 bases are TGTGCCAGGAGTGGGGACGGCGGGACAGGGGGCTTTCAGCCCCAGCATTTT.

In the case of this clonotype: Germline and junction disagree at one end, which may indicate a read error. CDR3: CASREVQASFYEQYF. The CDR3 coding sequence is TGTGCCAGCCGTGAGGTACAAGCTTCTTTCTACGAGCAGTACTTC. The chain combines TRBV2 with TRBJ2-7, with D unresolved. There are 15 residues in the CDR3. Germline-derived CDR1 and CDR2 are SNHLY and FYNNEI.

This clonotype has a handful of counts. The rearrangement links TRBV3-1 to TRBJ2-1; no definite D call. The CDR3 is 12 amino acids. Per germline, CDR1 LGHDT and CDR2 YNNKEL (reference sequence). The germline V and J ends were trimmed by 2 bases and 10 bases, with 9 bases remaining between them. CDR3 nucleotides: TGTGCCAGCAGCCAACCACTAAGAGAGCAGTTCTTC. It encodes CASSQPLREQFF.

The chain couples TRBV6-2 or TRBV6-3 to TRBJ1-1; tentatively, D is TRBD1 (5 bases). CDR1 is MNHEY and CDR2 is SVGEGT in the germline V gene. V was shortened by 5 bases and J by 2 bases, with 15 bases between the two germline ends. This CDR3 spans 15 amino acids. CDR3: CASSPRDAFNTEAFF. CDR3 sequence (DNA): TGTGCCAGCAGTCCCAGGGACGCCTTTAACACTGAAGCTTTCTTT.

This chain joins TRBV29-1 and TRBJ1-2, with TRBD1 matching over 9 bases. J lost 8 bases, V lost 2 bases, and 18 bases had no gene match. CDR1 and CDR2 (germline): SQVTM, ANQGSEA. This CDR3 has 17 residues. The CDR3 DNA reads TGCAGCGTTGAACCCGACGGCGATGACACAGGGGGCATCGGCTACACCTTC. It specifies CSVEPDGDDTGGIGYTF.